Each of the 23 T cell receptor beta chains below was sequenced from the same sample in a study of CD8 T cells in ankylosing spondylitis (TCRdb year 2017). Their antigens are not known. Libraries were made using 5' RACE. The listed sequencing device is Illumina HiSeq 2500. In-frame beta chains were kept once TCRdb had trimmed the public reads at Q25 with fastp and called clones with MiXCR. Identical CDR3 proteins give one entry, which carries the most common genes and DNA. Counted in this sample were fewer than 500,000 distinct CDR3 sequences; roughly a quarter of them appeared once. 0.89% of the sample is taken by the ten largest. Points the paper makes about the study in general: Blood from ankylosing spondylitis patients appeared to be characterized by a TCR beta motif composed of eight or nine highly homologous amino acid variants.

Sequenced: blood, either unsorted or a sorted T cell fraction (not recorded which). The source is a male donor with ankylosing spondylitis.

This clonotype was observed a handful of times. The chain carries TRBV29-1 and TRBJ2-5; D is possibly TRBD1 (5 bases). Germline V lookup: CDR1 SQVTM, CDR2 ANQGSEA. The CDR3 is 13 residues long. V was shortened by 5 bases and J by 1 base, with 11 bases between the two germline ends. This CDR3 is CSVPTEFQETQYF. CDR3 DNA: TGCAGCGTTCCGACAGAATTCCAAGAGACCCAGTACTTC.

This clonotype has a handful of counts. V is TRBV6-2 or TRBV6-3 and J is TRBJ1-5; D is unresolved. The CDR3 runs to 15 residues. Trimming took off 4 bases at V and 3 bases at J, with 13 bases between the two ends. Germline V gene data show CDR1 as MNHEY and CDR2 as SVGEGT. The CDR3 sequence: CASSFPGSSNQPQHF. The DNA of the CDR3 is TGTGCCAGCAGTTTCCCGGGGAGTTCCAATCAGCCCCAGCATTTT.

The chain combines TRBV7-9 with TRBJ2-5; either TRBD1 or TRBD2 may supply D (6 bases each). Germline CDR1 SEHNR, CDR2 FQNEAQ (reference sequence). Trimming took 2 bases from V and 4 from J, leaving 11 bases between them. CDR3 size: 14 residues. Written as DNA, the CDR3 is TGTGCCAGCAGCTTAATGGGGGGCTCAGAGACCCAGTACTTC. It is translated as CASSLMGGSETQYF.

This clonotype came up a few times. The chain uses TRBV11-2 and TRBJ2-3; 10 positions agree with TRBD2. Germline assignment: CDR1 SGHAT and CDR2 FQNNGV. Germline trimming cut 5 bases from V and 2 bases from J; bases unmatched to any gene: 13. This CDR3 spans 18 amino acids. CDR3 in amino acids: CASSRGSLAGINTDTQYF. The DNA for the CDR3 is TGTGCCAGCAGCCGTGGTTCACTAGCGGGAATTAACACAGATACGCAGTATTTT.

The V and J genes are TRBV20-1 and TRBJ2-3; D might be TRBD1 or TRBD2, each matching 5 bases. V dropped 6 bases and J dropped 2 bases, with 18 bases sitting between them. The germline V gene has CDR1 DFQATT and CDR2 SNEGSKA (reference sequence). CDR3 length equals 15 residues. The CDR3 sequence: CSAPGRGGLTDTQYF. CDR3 nucleotides: TGCAGTGCCCCAGGCCGGGGCGGGCTCACAGATACGCAGTATTTT.

This clonotype has a handful of counts. V usage is TRBV2 and J usage is TRBJ2-7; the D gene is possibly TRBD2 (6 bases). The CDR3 covers 14 residues. Germline loops: CDR1 SNHLY, CDR2 FYNNEI. Trimming cost V 10 bases and J 0 bases, with 16 bases left between them. CDR3 sequence reads: CAIVAETSSYEQYF. The CDR3 DNA reads as TGTGCCATCGTAGCGGAGACGAGCTCCTACGAGCAGTACTTC.

This clonotype has a handful of counts. V gene TRBV24-1 combines with J gene TRBJ2-1, with 7 bases aligning to TRBD2. The CDR3 contains 13 residues. CDR1 and CDR2 (germline): KGHDR, SFDVKD. The trim removed 9 bases at V and 0 bases at J, leaving 1 base unmatched. The CDR3 region has the DNA TGTGCCACCGGCGGGAGCTCCTACAATGAGCAGTTCTTC. Translated: CATGGSSYNEQFF.

This clonotype occurred a few times. The CDR3 spells CASSQDYGLAGTYEQYF. The CDR3 DNA sequence: TGCGCCAGCAGCCAAGATTACGGACTAGCGGGCACATACGAGCAGTACTTC. The V gene is TRBV4-1, the J gene TRBJ2-7; 11 bases fit TRBD2. Trimming removed 0 bases from V and 4 bases from J; junction bases left unmatched: 8. This CDR3 has 17 residues. Germline-derived CDR1 and CDR2 are MGHRA and YSYEKL.

The chain recombines TRBV3-1 with TRBJ2-5; TRBD2 might be the D (5 bases). The CDR3 length is 13 residues. V was clipped by 11 bases and J by 5 bases, with 18 bases between them. Germline loops: CDR1 LGHDT, CDR2 YNNKEL (reference sequence). Written as DNA, the CDR3 is TGTGCCGCCGTAGGACTTTCACGTGAGACCCAGTACTTC. Translating it yields CAAVGLSRETQYF.

This chain uses TRBV20-1 with TRBJ2-3, with 7 bases that match TRBD2. The germline CDR1 and CDR2 sequences are DFQATT and SNEGSKA (reference sequence). The CDR3 length is 15 residues. Trimming removed 6 bases from V and 0 bases from J; junction bases left unmatched: 9. The CDR3 nucleotides read TGCAGTGCCCGCGACCCGGGACTAAGCACAGATACGCAGTATTTT. Its protein is CSARDPGLSTDTQYF.

This clonotype was detected only a few times. The chain carries TRBV7-8 and TRBJ2-5, with D possibly being TRBD2 (6 bases). Germline CDR1 and CDR2: SGHVS and FQNEAQ. With 1 base removed from V and 4 bases from J, the gap between germline ends came to 10 bases. This CDR3 contains 14 residues. DNA for the CDR3: TGTGCCAGCAGCTTAGGGGGGGACCGAGAGACCCAGTACTTC. It translates to CASSLGGDRETQYF.

The rearrangement joins TRBV7-2 to TRBJ2-3; D unclear. V lost 4 bases and J 7 bases, leaving 6 bases between the germline ends. Germline-derived CDR1 and CDR2 are SGHTA and FQGNSA. The CDR3 sequence is 11 residues long. In DNA, the CDR3 is TGTGCCAGCAGCTCAAGCAATACGCAGTATTTT. This codes for CASSSSNTQYF.

This clonotype showed up just a few times. The chain links TRBV20-1 to TRBJ2-1; 9 bases fit TRBD1. The CDR3 has 13 amino acids. CDR1 is DFQATT, CDR2 SNEGSKA, per germline (reference sequence). The CDR3 loop is CSPGQGNYNEQFF. The DNA of the CDR3 is TGCAGCCCTGGACAGGGGAACTACAATGAGCAGTTCTTC.

This chain connects TRBV12-3 or TRBV12-4 to TRBJ1-5; D is unclear. The ends were cut back, 5 bases at V and 6 bases at J, with 14 bases in the middle. CDR3 length: 14 amino acids. CDR3 in amino acids: CASSPGGLGQPQHF. In nucleotides, the CDR3 is TGTGCCAGCAGTCCGGGAGGGCTGGGTCAGCCCCAGCATTTT.

The chain uses TRBV7-2 and TRBJ1-6; D uncertain. V was cut by 4 bases and J by 9 bases, with 10 bases left in between. Germline V gene lookup returns CDR1 SGHTA and CDR2 FQGNSA. The CDR3 loop spans 13 amino acids. CDR3 DNA sequence: TGTGCCAGCAGCTCAAAACATGCTTCACCCCTCCACTTT. This gives the protein CASSSKHASPLHF. Variable domain in full (rest from reference TRBV7-2 and TRBJ1-6): GAGVSQSPSNKVTEKGKDVELRCDPISGHTALYWYRQSLGQGLEFLIYFQGNSAPDKSGLPSDRFSAERTGGSVSTLTIQRTQQEDSAVYLCASSSKHASPLHFGNGTRLTVT.

V gene TRBV4-2 combines with J gene TRBJ2-1, with 9 bases lining up with TRBD2. In germline, CDR1 is LGHNA, CDR2 YNFKEQ. V dropped 1 base and J dropped 2; count of bases not matched to a gene: 9. This CDR3 has 18 residues. CDR3 loop: CASSQAETSGWTYNEQFF. The DNA for the CDR3 is TGTGCCAGCAGCCAAGCTGAGACTAGCGGATGGACCTACAATGAGCAGTTCTTC.

This chain connects TRBV7-9 to TRBJ2-1; tentatively, D is TRBD1 or TRBD2 (5 bases each). The V end lost 3 bases, the J end lost 8 bases, and 14 bases lay between the germline ends. Germline V gene data show CDR1 as SEHNR and CDR2 as FQNEAQ (reference sequence). The CDR3 is 14 amino acids. CDR3 sequence reads: CASSLRDQVDEQFF. The CDR3 DNA reads as TGTGCCAGCAGCTTGAGGGACCAGGTGGATGAGCAGTTCTTC.

This clonotype appeared many times. The chain carries TRBV6-1 and TRBJ2-2, with TRBD2 matching over 9 bases. The ends lost 3 bases at V and 5 bases at J; junction bases unmatched: 7. The germline gives CDR1 MNHNS, CDR2 SASEGT. The CDR3 runs 16 residues. The CDR3 region has the DNA TGTGCCAGCAGTGACATAGCGGGAGCGTGGACCGGGGAGCTGTTTTTT. It codes for CASSDIAGAWTGELFF.

V gene TRBV3-1 combines with J gene TRBJ1-2, with 7 bases aligning to TRBD1. Germline loops: CDR1 LGHDT, CDR2 YNNKEL (reference sequence). The CDR3 has 13 residues. J gave up 1 base and V 7 bases, and 3 bases lay outside the gene matches. DNA for the CDR3: TGTGCCAGCAAGGACAGGTTTAACTATGGCTACACCTTC. Amino acids: CASKDRFNYGYTF.

This clonotype showed up many times. This chain uses TRBV15 with TRBJ2-1; TRBD1 matches at 10 bases. This CDR3 has 16 amino acids. The V segment lost 2 bases and the J segment 5 bases; nucleotides outside the gene matches: 6. Germline V gene data show CDR1 as LNHNV and CDR2 as YYDKDF (reference sequence). The CDR3 reads CATSRRTGTGDNEQFF. The CDR3 coding sequence is TGTGCCACCAGCAGACGAACCGGGACAGGGGACAATGAGCAGTTCTTC.

J is TRBJ1-5 and V is TRBV24-1; TRBD1 might be the D (5 bases). Germline CDR1 is KGHDR and CDR2 is SFDVKD. V shed 4 bases and J shed 6 bases, with 15 bases lying between them. This CDR3 is 15 amino acids long. The CDR3 loop reads CATSDGTGGFQPQHF. The CDR3, as DNA: TGTGCCACCAGTGACGGTACGGGGGGGTTTCAGCCCCAGCATTTT.

The chain combines TRBV20-1 with TRBJ2-5; TRBD2 agrees at 8 bases. The V and J ends lost 6 bases and 1 base, in that order; junction bases with no gene match: 13. The CDR3 sequence is 16 residues long. CDR1 DFQATT and CDR2 SNEGSKA come from the germline V gene (reference sequence). Here the CDR3 DNA reads TGCAGTGCCATCGACCCGGGACTAGATCTCCAAGAGACCCAGTACTTC. It yields the protein CSAIDPGLDLQETQYF.

This chain uses TRBV5-1 with TRBJ2-7, with D possibly matching TRBD2 (5 bases). Germline V gene data show CDR1 as SGHRS and CDR2 as YFSETQ. The CDR3 sequence is 16 residues long. Deletions cut 0 bases from V and 0 bases from J, with 13 bases between. The CDR3 sequence: CASSLGGMGYSYEQYF. The CDR3 nucleotides are TGCGCCAGCAGCTTGGGAGGGATGGGGTACTCCTACGAGCAGTACTTC. The whole variable domain, remainder taken from reference TRBV5-1 and TRBJ2-7, is KAGVTQTPRYLIKTRGQQVTLSCSPISGHRSVSWYQQTPGQGLQFLFEYFSETQRNKGNFPGRFSGRQFSNSRSEMNVSTLELGDSALYLCASSLGGMGYSYEQYFGPGTRLTVT.